This TCR beta chain was sequenced during a study of PD-1 blockade in classical Hodgkin lymphoma. Study overall: On a schedule of every 2 weeks, patients received nivolumab 3 mg/kg intravenously.

Every patient had relapsed following autologous stem cell transplantation, and cohorts differed in brentuximab vedotin exposure. This CDR3 has 14 residues. Trimming cost V 3 bases and J 6 bases; bases outside gene matches: 4. CDR1 and CDR2 (germline): MNHEY, SMNVEV (reference sequence). Concerning this clone: Its specificity is unknown.

Whole-study results and caveats: It was among complete responders that baseline diversity resembled that of newly diagnosed patients. CD4+ TCR diversity climbed significantly by C4D1, unlike CD8+ TCR diversity.

TCRdb keeps only in-frame clones here, not all; method: immunoSEQ multiplex PCR. The table has about 15,000 clones, approximately 80% seen once. Sequencing used peripheral blood mononuclear cells (PBMCs), obtained before the second cycle of nivolumab. The TCR originated in a human donor with classical Hodgkin lymphoma. J is TRBJ2-7 and V is TRBV27; 11 nucleotides line up with TRBD2. The DNA for the CDR3 is TGTGCCAGCAGTTTTAAACTAGCGGGGGCCGAGCAGTACTTC. Translated, it gives CASSFKLAGAEQYF.